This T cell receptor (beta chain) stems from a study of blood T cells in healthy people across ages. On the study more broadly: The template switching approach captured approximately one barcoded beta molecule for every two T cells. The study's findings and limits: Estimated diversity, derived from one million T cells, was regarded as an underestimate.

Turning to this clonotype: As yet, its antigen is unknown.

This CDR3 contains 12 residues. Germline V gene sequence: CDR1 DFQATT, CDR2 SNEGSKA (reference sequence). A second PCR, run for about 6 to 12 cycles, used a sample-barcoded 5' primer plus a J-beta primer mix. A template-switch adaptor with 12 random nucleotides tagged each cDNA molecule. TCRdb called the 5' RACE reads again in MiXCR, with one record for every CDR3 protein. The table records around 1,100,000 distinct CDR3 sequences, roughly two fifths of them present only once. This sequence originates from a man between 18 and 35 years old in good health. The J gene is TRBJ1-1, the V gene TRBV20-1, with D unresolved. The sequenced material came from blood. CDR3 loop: CSTWREDTEAFF. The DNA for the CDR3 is TGCAGCACCTGGCGGGAGGACACTGAAGCTTTCTTT.